The rows below give T cell receptor beta chains drawn from one sample of a study of early T cells in non-severe SARS-CoV-2 infection. TCRdb itself ran the 5' RACE reads through MiXCR, one entry per CDR3 protein. The data contain some 39,000 distinct CDR3 sequences, 7% to 8% of them singletons. The sample was whole blood. These receptors were collected from an adult who was a healthcare worker with PCR-confirmed SARS-CoV-2 infection or an uninfected control (not recorded which). Both conserved end residues are part of each CDR3. A D gene is named only where the DNA matches it firmly. Clone size is shown for a subset of rows, as once, few, many or a class of expanded clone.

j_gene | abundance | v_gene | d_gene | CDR3nt | CDR3aa
TRBJ2-5 | . | TRBV4-2 | TRBD1 | TGTGCCAGCAGCCAAGAGGTTGACAGGGGGTTCGAGACCCAGTACTTC | CASSQEVDRGFETQYF
TRBJ2-7 | . | TRBV9 | . | TGTGCCAGCAGCTCCAAGCCCCAGGGGCGGGATGAGCAGTACTTC | CASSSKPQGRDEQYF
TRBJ2-1 | many | TRBV5-5 | . | TGTGCCAGCAGCTTGAATAGGAATGAGCAGTTCTTC | CASSLNRNEQFF
TRBJ2-2 | many | TRBV29-1 | TRBD1 | TGCAGCGTAACGGGGACAGGGGGCTCGACCGGGGAGCTGTTTTTT | CSVTGTGGSTGELFF
TRBJ2-1 | many | TRBV4-2 | . | TGTGCCAGCAGCGAAAGGGTCGATGAGCAGTTCTTC | CASSERVDEQFF
TRBJ1-1 | many | TRBV7-3 | TRBD1 | TGTGCCAGCAGCTTAATGGGACAGGGGTATGAAGCTTTCTTT | CASSLMGQGYEAFF
TRBJ2-1 | few | TRBV4-2 | . | TGTGCCAGCAGCCCCGGCGAGACCGAGGTCTTC | CASSPGETEVF
TRBJ2-5 | many | TRBV20-1 | . | TGCAGTGCTGGGACCCCTGAAGAGACCCAGTACTTC | CSAGTPEETQYF
TRBJ2-1 | . | TRBV29-1 | TRBD1 | TGCAGCGTTGAAACCCGGACAGGGGGGGCCTACAATGAGCAGTTCTTC | CSVETRTGGAYNEQFF
TRBJ2-1 | few | TRBV7-3 | . | TGTGCCAGCAGCTTAAAGGTGACTCACAATGAGCAGTTCTTC | CASSLKVTHNEQFF
TRBJ2-5 | few | TRBV5-6 | . | TGTGCCAGCAGCTTATCTCACGCCGTCGAGACCCAGTACTTC | CASSLSHAVETQYF
TRBJ2-2 | many | TRBV3-1 | . | TGTGCCAGCAACCAGGGCCGCGGGGACACCGGGGAGCTGTTTTTT | CASNQGRGDTGELFF
TRBJ1-2 | few | TRBV27 | TRBD1 | TGTGCCAGCAGTATGACAGGGGTTTCTGGCTACACCTTC | CASSMTGVSGYTF
TRBJ2-1 | few | TRBV10-3 | . | TGTGCCATCAGTGAGTCGTTCAATGAGCAGTTCTTC | CAISESFNEQFF
TRBJ1-1 | . | TRBV30 | . | TGTGCCTGGAGTTGGGACATCAGATCGAACACTGAAGCTTTCTTT | CAWSWDIRSNTEAFF
TRBJ2-1 | few | TRBV5-1 | TRBD2 | TGCGCCAGCAGCTTGGGACTAGCGGGGGCGGCCTACAATGAGCAGTTCTTC | CASSLGLAGAAYNEQFF
TRBJ2-7 | . | TRBV15 | . | TGTGCCACCAGCAGTCTCCAGGGGCGACCGGACTACGAGCAGTACTTC | CATSSLQGRPDYEQYF
TRBJ2-1 | few | TRBV27 | TRBD2 | TGTGCCAGCAGGGGACTAGCGGCCTACAATGAGCAGTTCTTC | CASRGLAAYNEQFF
TRBJ1-6 | . | TRBV20-1 | TRBD1 | TGCAGTGCTAGGGGGACAGCCGGGTCCCTCCACTTT | CSARGTAGSLHF
TRBJ2-3 | many | TRBV11-2 | TRBD2 | TGTGCCAGCAGCTTAGTATCCGGCGGGGGAAACACAGATACGCAGTATTTT | CASSLVSGGGNTDTQYF
TRBJ1-1 | many | TRBV7-8 | . | TGTGCCAGCAGCTCGCTCCTCGACACTGAAGCTTTCTTT | CASSSLLDTEAFF
TRBJ2-1 | few | TRBV25-1 | . | TGTGCCAGCAGTGTTTCCCCGTTTGGGGCGGGGAGAATAAGCTCCTACAATGAGCAGTTCTTC | CASSVSPFGAGRISSYNEQFF
TRBJ2-5 | many | TRBV28 | . | TGTGCCAGCAGGAGTTTGGTCCTGAGGGAGACCCAGTACTTC | CASRSLVLRETQYF
TRBJ2-7 | many | TRBV28 | TRBD2 | TGTGCCAGCAGTTCCGTCAGAATAGCGGGCGACGAGTACGAGCAGTACTTC | CASSSVRIAGDEYEQYF
TRBJ1-4 | . | TRBV2 | TRBD1 | TGTGCCAGCAGGGGAGTGACAGGGGCTAATGAAAAACTGTTTTTT | CASRGVTGANEKLFF
TRBJ2-1 | many | TRBV7-8 | TRBD1 | TGTGCCAGCAGTGGATCCCATACGGGACAGAATTACAATGAGCAGTTCTTC | CASSGSHTGQNYNEQFF
TRBJ1-6 | few | TRBV6-5 | TRBD1 | TGTGCCAGTACGAGTGGGGACAGGGCTTCACCCCTCCACTTT | CASTSGDRASPLHF
TRBJ1-2 | few | TRBV7-9 | TRBD1 | TGTGCCAGCAGCTTGACAGGGGATAGCTACACCTTC | CASSLTGDSYTF
TRBJ1-3 | . | TRBV6-5 | . | TGTGCCACTCACAGCATTAGCATCTCTGGAAACACCATATATTTT | CATHSISISGNTIYF
TRBJ2-6 | . | TRBV6-2/TRBV6-3 | TRBD1 | TGTGCCAGCAGTGACCACAGGGGGAACTCTGGGGCCAGCGTCCTGACGTTC | CASSDHRGNSGASVLTF
TRBJ1-1 | many | TRBV4-3 | . | TGCGCCAGCAGCCAAGATAGGACATTCCAGAACACTGAAGCTTTCTTT | CASSQDRTFQNTEAFF
TRBJ2-3 | . | TRBV5-4 | . | TGTGCCAGCAGTCGAGGACAGAACACAGATACGCAGTATTTT | CASSRGQNTDTQYF
TRBJ1-2 | . | TRBV6-2/TRBV6-3 | . | TGTGCCAGCAGTTACTCCCAGGGGACCTATGGCTACACCTTC | CASSYSQGTYGYTF
TRBJ1-1 | few | TRBV4-3 | . | TGCGCCAGCAGCCAAGATCGGGCGTACACTGAAGCTTTCTTT | CASSQDRAYTEAFF
TRBJ2-2 | . | TRBV6-5 | . | TGTGCCAGCGTCGGGGGAGACACCGGGGAGCTGTTTTTT | CASVGGDTGELFF
TRBJ1-4 | few | TRBV4-2 | TRBD1 | TGTGCCAGCAGCCAATTGGGCCGCGGGACAGGAGCAACTAATGAAAAACTGTTTTTT | CASSQLGRGTGATNEKLFF
TRBJ1-2 | few | TRBV20-1 | . | TGCAGTGCTTTCCGGAGGGAGGGAAACTATGGCTACACCTTC | CSAFRREGNYGYTF
TRBJ2-1 | few | TRBV5-1 | . | TGCGCCACCCGCGGGACAACCTACAATGAGCAGTTCTTC | CATRGTTYNEQFF
TRBJ1-1 | many | TRBV18 | . | TGTGCCAGCTCACAAGACAGGACTGAAGCTTTCTTT | CASSQDRTEAFF
TRBJ2-5 | many | TRBV4-2 | . | TGTGCCAGCAGCCAAGTTGGATCCGGGATACAAGAGACCCAGTACTTC | CASSQVGSGIQETQYF
TRBJ1-2 | . | TRBV4-3 | . | TGCGCCAGCAGCCAAGGGCTCTCGGGGGGCTATGGCTACACCTTC | CASSQGLSGGYGYTF
TRBJ2-4 | few | TRBV7-9 | . | TGTGCCAGCAGCTTATTTCAGGGCAGCGCACTAGCCAAAAACATTCAGTACTTC | CASSLFQGSALAKNIQYF
TRBJ2-3 | few | TRBV7-9 | . | TGTGCCAGCAGACGCGCAGATACGCAGTATTTT | CASRRADTQYF
TRBJ1-2 | few | TRBV5-1 | . | TGCGCCAGCAGCTTGAAGTTGGATGCTGGCTACACCTTC | CASSLKLDAGYTF
TRBJ1-5 | . | TRBV4-3 | . | TGCGCCAGCAGCCAAGTTCTTAATAGCAATCAGCCCCAGCATTTT | CASSQVLNSNQPQHF